The 27 T cell receptor beta chains below all came from one sample that was sequenced in a study of T cells in Graves' hyperthyroidism and ophthalmopathy. RNA transcripts yielded amplified TCR beta CDR3 regions. RT-PCR in the first round (using the HTBI primer set) targeted the TCR CDR3. TCRdb reprocessed the multiplex PCR reads via MiXCR and lists one record per CDR3 protein. The data contain under 350,000 distinct CDR3 sequences, 15% to 20% of them seen just once; the ten biggest clones take up approximately 60%. The sequencing input was blood. The receptors stem from a woman aged 60-75 years with Graves' ophthalmopathy.

The chain employs TRBV10-2 and TRBJ2-7; D is perhaps TRBD1 (6 bases). CDR3 size: 12 residues. Germline V gene lookup returns CDR1 WSHSY and CDR2 SAAADI. The V end lost 8 bases, the J end lost 4 bases, and 12 bases lay between the germline ends. DNA of the CDR3: TGCGCCAGCGGTTCACAGGGTTACGAGCAGTACTTC. The encoded protein is CASGSQGYEQYF.

This clonotype appeared many times. J is TRBJ2-7 and V is TRBV7-9; perhaps TRBD1 as D (6 bases). This CDR3 region has 15 residues. In germline, CDR1 is SEHNR, CDR2 FQNEAQ (reference sequence). V lost 4 bases and J 0 bases, leaving 13 bases between the germline ends. For the CDR3, the DNA is TGTGCCAGCAGCTCCAGGGGAACGAGCTCCTACGAGCAGTACTTC. Protein product: CASSSRGTSSYEQYF.

Ten or more counts support this clonotype. The genes are TRBV7-8 and TRBJ1-1, with 7 bases that match TRBD1. Germline lookup yields CDR1 SGHVS and CDR2 FQNEAQ. V shed 5 bases, J shed 0 bases, and the junction held 6 bases outside the gene matches. This CDR3 region has 15 residues. This CDR3 is CASSRQGRMNTEAFF. The CDR3 DNA is TGTGCCAGCAGCCGACAGGGTCGGATGAACACTGAAGCTTTCTTT. The full variable domain, completed using reference TRBV7-8 and TRBJ1-1, is GAGVSQSPRYKVAKRGQDVALRCDPISGHVSLFWYQQALGQGPEFLTYFQNEAQLDKSGLPSDRFFAERPEGSVSTLKIQRTQQEDSAVYLCASSRQGRMNTEAFFGQGTRLTVV.

In regard to this clonotype: This sequence may be a read error, since a much larger clone differs from it by one base. The V gene is TRBV12-3 or TRBV12-4, the J gene TRBJ1-1; D is undetermined. V lost 4 bases and J lost 4, with 10 bases in between. This CDR3 region has 13 residues. The CDR3 DNA reads TGTGCCAGCAGTTCAAGGTGGAGCACTGAAGCTTTCTTT. This gives the protein CASSSRWSTEAFF.

There are many counts of this clonotype. The chain joins TRBV6-2 or TRBV6-3 to TRBJ2-3; 13 bases align to TRBD2. Germline CDR1 and CDR2: MNHEY and SVGEGT. The CDR3 contains 13 residues. After removal of 10 bases from V and 4 bases from J, the junction contained 2 bases not matched to a gene. As DNA, the CDR3 is TGTGCCACCGGACTAGCGGGAGCAGATACGCAGTATTTT. Protein: CATGLAGADTQYF.

This clonotype occurred many times. This chain uses TRBV7-9 with TRBJ2-1, with 7 bases fitting TRBD2. This CDR3 has 15 amino acids. Trimming took 2 bases from V and 2 from J; bases not matched to a gene: 3. Germline CDR1 and CDR2: SEHNR and FQNEAQ (reference sequence). The CDR3 loop reads CASSLSTSPYNEQFF. DNA of the CDR3: TGTGCCAGCAGCTTATCGACTAGCCCCTACAATGAGCAGTTCTTC.

Many counts were recorded for this clonotype. In DNA, the CDR3 is TGTGCCAGCAGTCCAGGGGCTCCGATTTATAGCAATCAGCCCCAGCATTTT. This gives the protein CASSPGAPIYSNQPQHF. This sequence joins TRBV5-5 and TRBJ1-5; D perhaps matches TRBD1 (6 bases). CDR3 length: 17 residues. Germline CDR1 reads SGHKS; CDR2 reads YYEKEE (reference sequence). V shed 5 bases and J shed 0 bases, with 18 bases lying between them.

This clonotype was seen ten or more times. The rearrangement uses TRBV4-3 and TRBJ1-5; D is undetermined. CDR3 length: 19 residues. Trimming took 2 bases from V and 0 from J, leaving 20 bases between them. Germline V gene lookup returns CDR1 LGHNA and CDR2 YSLEER. CDR3 residues: CASSQSPQSQDFSNQPQHF. The CDR3 bases are TGCGCCAGCAGCCAATCTCCGCAGTCGCAAGATTTTAGCAATCAGCCCCAGCATTTT.

The genes are TRBV5-4 and TRBJ1-1; TRBD1 might be the D (6 bases). The germline V gene has CDR1 SGHNT and CDR2 YYREEE (reference sequence). This CDR3 contains 14 residues. Trimming left V 6 bases short and J 4 bases short, with 16 bases between. The CDR3 spells CASTLLGGATEAFF. Written as DNA, the CDR3 is TGTGCCAGCACCCTACTTGGGGGGGCCACTGAAGCTTTCTTT.

The V and J genes are TRBV20-1 and TRBJ2-3; D possibly corresponds to TRBD2 (5 bases). V lost 3 bases and J lost 0, with 7 bases in between. CDR3 length: 13 residues. Germline V CDR1 and CDR2: DFQATT, SNEGSKA (reference sequence). This CDR3 is CSARRVSTDTQYF. The CDR3 DNA is TGCAGTGCTAGGCGGGTGAGCACAGATACGCAGTATTTT.

This clonotype appeared many times. V is TRBV20-1 and J is TRBJ2-3, with a tentative D call TRBD2 (6 bases). Per the germline V gene, CDR1 is DFQATT and CDR2 is SNEGSKA (reference sequence). The CDR3 loop spans 18 amino acids. V was pared by 1 base and J by 0 bases, with 20 bases between. The CDR3 DNA sequence: TGCAGTGCTAGAGTAGGGAGTCGCGCGGGACCTAGCACAGATACGCAGTATTTT. Translating it yields CSARVGSRAGPSTDTQYF.

This clonotype was seen at least ten times. This chain connects TRBV15 to TRBJ2-3; D gene uncertain. Germline CDR1 LNHNV, CDR2 YYDKDF (reference sequence). The CDR3 runs 18 residues. Trimming shortened V by 0 bases and J by 0 bases, and 16 bases separated the two germline ends. The CDR3 DNA sequence: TGTGCCACCAGCAGAGATCGATCTCTCGCAGCTAGCACAGATACGCAGTATTTT. Protein sequence: CATSRDRSLAASTDTQYF.

The sample holds many counts of this clonotype. The chain joins TRBV18 to TRBJ2-7, with D possibly TRBD1 on 5 matching bases. The ends were cut back, 5 bases at V and 4 bases at J, with 9 bases in the middle. The CDR3 spans 12 residues. Germline CDR1 is KGHSH and CDR2 is LQKENI. The CDR3 region is CASSGAPYEQYF. The CDR3 bases are TGTGCCAGCTCAGGGGCTCCATACGAGCAGTACTTC.

The rearrangement joins TRBV11-2 to TRBJ2-2, with a weak D call TRBD2 (6 bases). Germline assignment: CDR1 SGHAT and CDR2 FQNNGV. CDR3 length equals 14 residues. V was cut by 2 bases and J by 6 bases, with 10 bases left in between. DNA for the CDR3: TGTGCCAGCAGCTTACGAGGGAGGCCCGGGGAGCTGTTTTTT. It yields the protein CASSLRGRPGELFF.

This sequence joins TRBV6-5 and TRBJ2-5; D not resolved. V lost 0 bases, J lost 5 bases, and 19 bases lay in between. The CDR3 has 17 residues. In germline, CDR1 is MNHEY, CDR2 SVGAGI. CDR3 sequence (DNA): TGTGCCAGCAGTTACTCGCGGCAGCCTGCCTGTTGGGAGACCCAGTACTTC. Protein: CASSYSRQPACWETQYF.

This clonotype was seen repeatedly, ten times or more. The J gene is TRBJ1-1, the V gene TRBV2; weak D call: TRBD1 (5 bases). The germline V gene has CDR1 SNHLY and CDR2 FYNNEI. The germline V and J ends were trimmed by 7 bases and 5 bases, with 8 bases remaining between them. This CDR3 contains 11 residues. The CDR3 nucleotides are TGTGCCAGCATCAGGGAGACTGAAGCTTTCTTT. Translated: CASIRETEAFF.

This clonotype came up many times. The V call is TRBV9, the J call TRBJ1-5; 8 bases align to TRBD1. The CDR3 is made up of 14 amino acids. Germline CDR1 is SGDLS and CDR2 is YYNGEE. J lost 5 bases, V lost 2 bases, and 3 bases had no gene match. CDR3 sequence reads: CASSVTGVDQPQHF. CDR3 DNA: TGTGCCAGCAGCGTGACAGGGGTGGATCAGCCCCAGCATTTT.

This clonotype was recorded once. A much more abundant neighbour one base away suggests this may be a read error. The chain couples TRBV7-8 to TRBJ2-3; the D gene is possibly TRBD1 (6 bases). The germline CDR1 and CDR2 sequences are SGHVS and FQNEAQ. The CDR3 extends over 16 amino acids. Written as DNA, the CDR3 is TGTGTCAGCAGCTTAGATAGACAGGATATCACAGATACGCAGTATTTT. It is translated as CVSSLDRQDITDTQYF.

The V and J genes are TRBV7-2 and TRBJ2-2, with D perhaps matching TRBD2 (6 bases). V lost 4 bases to trimming and J lost 4 bases, with 13 bases between them. Germline CDR1 is SGHTA and CDR2 is FQGNSA. The length of the CDR3 is 15 residues. CDR3 amino acids: CASSSRGTTTGELFF. The CDR3 bases are TGTGCCAGCAGCTCGCGCGGGACGACCACCGGGGAGCTGTTTTTT.

This chain uses TRBV24-1 with TRBJ1-1; D is uncertain. The V gene lost 3 bases and the J gene lost 4 bases, with 11 bases spanning the gap. The CDR3 covers 14 residues. Per the germline V gene, CDR1 is KGHDR and CDR2 is SFDVKD. CDR3 in DNA: TGTGCCACCAGTGATCCTGGTGACGGCACTGAAGCTTTCTTT. Protein sequence: CATSDPGDGTEAFF.

This clonotype was picked up many times. The V and J genes are TRBV9 and TRBJ1-2; possible D gene TRBD1, 5 bases. V gave up 4 bases and J gave up 3 bases, with 16 bases separating them. Germline values: CDR1 SGDLS, CDR2 YYNGEE. CDR3 size: 15 residues. The CDR3 region is CASSPTMRGDYGYTF. In DNA form, the CDR3 reads TGTGCCAGCAGCCCTACTATGAGGGGCGACTATGGCTACACCTTC.

In this sample, this clonotype turned up many times. The V and J genes are TRBV27 and TRBJ2-3; 10 bases are shared with TRBD1. Germline CDR1 and CDR2: MNHEY and SMNVEV (reference sequence). The CDR3 has 13 amino acids. Germline trimming cut 6 bases from V and 4 bases from J; bases unmatched to any gene: 1. The CDR3, as DNA: TGTGCCAGCAGGGACAGGGGGGCAGATACGCAGTATTTT. Its protein is CASRDRGADTQYF.

This chain links TRBV29-1 with TRBJ2-1; unclear D gene. Trimming took off 3 bases at V and 4 bases at J, with 13 bases between the two ends. This CDR3 region has 14 residues. The germline gives CDR1 SQVTM, CDR2 ANQGSEA. CDR3 in amino acids: CSVDAAELYNEQFF. CDR3 in DNA: TGCAGCGTTGACGCGGCAGAACTGTACAATGAGCAGTTCTTC.

The chain combines TRBV7-8 with TRBJ2-3, with D possibly matching TRBD2 (6 bases). Trimming pared 10 bases from V and 1 base from J, leaving 24 bases between. Germline V gene sequence: CDR1 SGHVS, CDR2 FQNEAQ. There are 17 residues in the CDR3. CDR3: CATKGGARHIGTDTQYF. Here the CDR3 DNA reads TGTGCCACTAAAGGAGGGGCAAGGCACATAGGCACAGATACGCAGTATTTT.

This clonotype was observed at least ten times. The V and J genes are TRBV27 and TRBJ2-7; 9 bases map to TRBD1. Germline-derived CDR1 and CDR2 are MNHEY and SMNVEV (reference sequence). This CDR3 contains 15 residues. V lost 6 bases and J lost 2; bases outside the gene matches: 8. CDR3 nucleotide sequence: TGTGCCAGCAGGGGGGGGACAGGGCTACCCTACGAGCAGTACTTC. This encodes CASRGGTGLPYEQYF.

In this sample, this clonotype turned up many times. The chain links TRBV7-9 to TRBJ1-1; weak D call: TRBD1 (5 bases). Germline CDR1 reads SEHNR; CDR2 reads FQNEAQ (reference sequence). CDR3 length: 15 amino acids. V lost 5 bases to trimming and J lost 1 base, with 14 bases between them. The CDR3 is CASSPQGSRNTEAFF. The CDR3, as DNA: TGTGCCAGCAGCCCCCAGGGTAGTCGGAACACTGAAGCTTTCTTT. Supplemented by reference TRBV7-9 and TRBJ1-1, the full variable domain reads DTGVSQNPRHKITKRGQNVTFRCDPISEHNRLYWYRQTLGQGPEFLTYFQNEAQLEKSRLLSDRFSAERPKGSFSTLEIQRTEQGDSAMYLCASSPQGSRNTEAFFGQGTRLTVV.

The chain joins TRBV10-3 to TRBJ2-7, with D hard to call. The V end lost 0 bases, the J end lost 2 bases, and 8 bases lay between the germline ends. CDR3 size: 14 residues. Germline CDR1 and CDR2: ENHRY and SYGVKD. The CDR3 nucleotides are TGTGCCATCAGTGAGTCTGGAGAAACCTACGAGCAGTACTTC. It codes for CAISESGETYEQYF.